These T cell receptor beta chains were read from a single sample in a study of T-cell memory formation after mild COVID-19. TCRdb re-called the 5' RACE reads with MiXCR, one entry per CDR3 protein. The sample records 250,000 or so distinct CDR3 sequences, roughly 18% being singletons. Sample: PBMCs or a T cell subset sorted from them (not recorded which). Receptors were obtained from a man younger than 30 who had mild COVID-19 (a few samples of this study predate the infection). Cell type and time point are not known. Each CDR3 is given with its conserved first and last residue. Fields, in order: clone size, V gene, J gene, D gene, CDR3 protein, CDR3 DNA. A D gene is named only where the DNA matches it firmly. Clone size is not always given. Where it is, it says once, few, many or a class for expanded clones.

.	TRBV4-3	TRBJ2-1	.	CASSQGVHNEQFF	TGCGCCAGCAGCCAAGGGGTTCACAATGAGCAGTTCTTC
.	TRBV7-2	TRBJ1-1	.	CASNEDGNTEAFF	TGTGCCAGCAATGAGGATGGGAACACTGAAGCTTTCTTT
many	TRBV6-2/TRBV6-3	TRBJ1-1	.	CASSPRQNTEAFF	TGTGCCAGCAGTCCAAGACAGAACACTGAAGCTTTCTTT
few	TRBV10-3	TRBJ2-1	TRBD2	CAISASGTSPSYNEQFF	TGTGCCATCAGTGCTTCCGGGACTAGCCCGTCCTACAATGAGCAGTTCTTC
.	TRBV12-3/TRBV12-4	TRBJ2-5	TRBD1	CASSSSGQGTETQYF	TGTGCCAGCAGTTCTTCCGGACAGGGGACGGAGACCCAGTACTTC
once	TRBV27	TRBJ1-1	.	CASSPPPEGRVTEAFF	TGTGCCAGCAGTCCACCGCCGGAGGGGCGGGTCACTGAAGCTTTCTTT
.	TRBV6-6	TRBJ1-3	.	CASSYSGGSGNTIYF	TGTGCCAGCAGTTACTCAGGGGGCTCTGGAAACACCATATATTTT
.	TRBV5-1	TRBJ2-2	.	CASSILSGELFF	TGCGCCAGCAGCATCTTGTCCGGGGAGCTGTTTTTT
few	TRBV3-1	TRBJ2-5	.	CASSYQGLTETQYF	TGTGCCAGCAGCTACCAGGGGCTTACGGAGACCCAGTACTTC
few	TRBV7-2	TRBJ1-2	TRBD1	CASSPQGREGAYGYTF	TGTGCCAGCAGCCCCCAAGGTCGGGAGGGGGCCTATGGCTACACCTTC
many	TRBV6-2/TRBV6-3	TRBJ1-1	TRBD1	CASGQGPWTEAFF	TGTGCCAGCGGACAGGGGCCGTGGACTGAAGCTTTCTTT
.	TRBV4-3	TRBJ2-2	.	CASSLGRAARELFF	TGCGCCAGCAGCCTAGGCAGGGCAGCGAGGGAGCTGTTTTTT
few	TRBV4-3	TRBJ1-2	.	CASSQEGWPGLNYGYTF	TGCGCCAGCAGCCAAGAAGGATGGCCCGGACTAAACTATGGCTACACCTTC
few	TRBV20-1	TRBJ2-1	TRBD2	CSANRGLANEQFF	TGCAGTGCTAACCGGGGACTAGCAAATGAGCAGTTCTTC
.	TRBV2	TRBJ1-1	TRBD1	CASRVAGGTEAFF	TGTGCCAGCAGGGTCGCAGGGGGCACTGAAGCTTTCTTT
few	TRBV27	TRBJ1-5	TRBD1	CASSTFDREGRNQPQHF	TGTGCCAGCAGTACCTTCGACAGGGAAGGACGCAATCAGCCCCAGCATTTT
few	TRBV5-1	TRBJ2-1	.	CASSFGGGPDNEQFF	TGCGCCAGCAGCTTTGGAGGGGGGCCCGACAATGAGCAGTTCTTC
few	TRBV5-1	TRBJ2-5	.	CASSLRPGRETQYF	TGCGCCAGCAGCTTGAGGCCAGGGAGAGAGACCCAGTACTTC
.	TRBV7-2	TRBJ2-3	.	CASSLRSRFTDTQYF	TGTGCCAGCAGCTTACGATCCAGATTCACAGATACGCAGTATTTT
few	TRBV4-1	TRBJ2-4	.	CASSQDEGTKNIQYF	TGCGCCAGCAGCCAAGATGAGGGAACCAAAAACATTCAGTACTTC
.	TRBV3-1	TRBJ2-5	.	CASSLNSGPSRHTQYF	TGTGCCAGCAGTCTCAACAGCGGACCCTCACGACATACCCAGTACTTC